This T cell receptor (beta chain) was sequenced in a study of blood T cells in healthy people across ages. This CDR3 comprises 14 residues. The V end was cut by 1 base, the J end by 8 bases, with 15 bases between. Looked up from germline, CDR1 is SGHRS and CDR2 is YFSETQ. Combining a sample-barcoded 5' primer with a J-beta primer mix, a second PCR ran for roughly 6 to 12 cycles. TCRdb independently ran MiXCR on the 5' RACE reads; one entry per CDR3 protein. The sample gives 800,000 to 1,000,000 distinct CDR3 sequences, 40% to 60% of which show up once; roughly 13% is in the top ten. Material for sequencing was blood. The chain recombines TRBV5-1 with TRBJ1-2; a possible D gene is TRBD1 (5 bases). This receptor was obtained from a man aged 30-40 years in good health. The CDR3 DNA follows: TGCGCCAGCAGCTTGCAGGACACCGAAGAGGGCTACACCTTC. Protein: CASSLQDTEEGYTF.